One and the same sample provided the 3 T cell receptor beta chains below, sequenced in a study of control samples from healthy donors and cancer patients. Libraries were prepared by immunoSEQ multiplex PCR; TCRdb keeps only in-frame clonotypes and omits some of them. The repertoire consists of around 190,000 clones, with more than 80% occurring once and the leading ten covering around 1.4%. Material for sequencing was blood. The receptors here all came from a man aged 25 to 40 in good health.

This chain links TRBV3-1 (or the pseudogene TRBV3-2) with TRBJ2-2, with D tentatively TRBD1 (5 bases). Germline CDR1 is LGHDT and CDR2 is YNNKEL (reference sequence). The CDR3 covers 14 residues. Trimming cost V 4 bases and J 2 bases, with 8 bases left between them. The CDR3 region is CASSRQINTGELFF. The CDR3 DNA sequence: TGTGCCAGCAGCCGACAGATAAACACCGGGGAGCTGTTTTTT.

The V gene is TRBV19, the J gene TRBJ1-2, with D possibly matching TRBD1 (6 bases). Deletions cut 9 bases from V and 1 base from J, with 18 bases between. CDR1 LNHDA and CDR2 SQIVND come from the germline V gene (reference sequence). CDR3 length: 15 residues. This chain's CDR3 is CASSDPGGINYGYTF. CDR3 sequence (DNA): TGTGCCAGCTCCGACCCCGGGGGCATTAACTATGGCTACACCTTC.

The chain has TRBV27 and TRBJ2-7; D is unresolved. The CDR3 sequence is 14 residues long. The V gene's germline CDR1 is MNHEY and CDR2 SMNVEV (reference sequence). V lost 5 bases to trimming and J lost 0 bases, with 11 bases between them. The CDR3 loop reads CASSPRAISYEQYF. In DNA, the CDR3 is TGTGCCAGCAGTCCCCGGGCAATCTCCTACGAGCAGTACTTC.